This T cell receptor (beta chain) comes out of a study of shared clonotypes between healthy human individuals. For the study at large: Each donor had three CD4 naive, three CD4 memory, two CD8 naive and one CD8 memory plate.

In the original processing: Filtering of immunoSEQ junctional sequences could not match full-length read filtering. Sequencing used immunoSEQ multiplex PCR; TCRdb keeps in-frame clones, though not all of them. V, J and clone size were drawn from that table, and D and trimming were deduced from the DNA. The sample includes some 95,000 clones, 67% seen only once; the top ten take 40% to 45%. This clone was found a few times. The junction had 11 bases not matched to a gene; V was cut back by 5 bases and J by 4 bases. Germline CDR1 MNHEY, CDR2 SMNVEV (reference sequence). The CDR3 totals 16 residues. CD8 memory cells included CD45RO+ cells plus CCR7-negative CD45RA+ TemRA cells.

The chain employs TRBV27 and TRBJ1-1; 9 bases are shared with TRBD1. The TCR was taken from a man under 40 in good health. Sequenced sample: memory CD8+ T cells sorted from blood. As for subset: CD45RO+ cells pooled with CCR7-negative TemRA cells. This chain's CDR3 is CASSPRDRVRSTEAFF. In DNA, the CDR3 is TGTGCCAGCAGTCCCCGGGACAGGGTGAGGAGCACTGAAGCTTTCTTT.